This is a list of T cell receptor beta chains from one sample in a study of blood T cell repertoires in COVID-19. The protocol was immunoSEQ multiplex PCR, while the TCRdb copy is restricted to in-frame clones and leaves out a portion. The sample includes around 220,000 clones, 80% seen only once; the top ten take less than 8%. Sequences were obtained from PBMCs or T cells enriched from blood (not recorded which). The receptor set was obtained from a woman aged 40 to 50 with acute COVID-19. Each CDR3 is given with its conserved first and last residue. The order of the fields is J gene, CDR3 length, V gene, clone size, D gene, CDR3 protein, CDR3 DNA. The D gene is left open where the match is weak. Not every row has a clone size; where given, it reads once, few, many or a size class.

j_call: TRBJ1-2; cdr3_length: 14; v_call: TRBV11-2; clone_size: .; d_call: TRBD1; cdr3_aa: CASSLTGGVYGYTF; cdr3_nt: TGTGCCAGCAGCTTAACAGGGGGCGTCTATGGCTACACCTTC
j_call: TRBJ2-7; cdr3_length: 14; v_call: TRBV3-1/TRBV3-2; clone_size: .; d_call: TRBD2; cdr3_aa: CASSQLAGGYEQYF; cdr3_nt: TGTGCCAGCAGCCAGCTAGCGGGAGGATACGAGCAGTACTTC
j_call: TRBJ1-2; cdr3_length: 15; v_call: TRBV5-4; clone_size: .; d_call: .; cdr3_aa: CASSLLGGGHHGYTF; cdr3_nt: TGTGCCAGCAGCTTGCTTGGAGGAGGCCACCATGGCTACACCTTC
j_call: TRBJ1-1; cdr3_length: 14; v_call: TRBV5-4; clone_size: .; d_call: .; cdr3_aa: CASSLGLSYTEAFF; cdr3_nt: TGTGCCAGCAGCTTGGGGTTGAGTTACACTGAAGCTTTCTTT
j_call: TRBJ1-1; cdr3_length: 14; v_call: TRBV7-9; clone_size: .; d_call: .; cdr3_aa: CASSMDRRGTEAFF; cdr3_nt: TGTGCCAGCAGCATGGACAGAAGAGGTACTGAAGCTTTCTTT
j_call: TRBJ1-5; cdr3_length: 15; v_call: TRBV30; clone_size: .; d_call: TRBD1; cdr3_aa: CAWSTDRGGNQPQHF; cdr3_nt: TGTGCCTGGAGTACGGACAGGGGAGGCAATCAGCCCCAGCATTTT
j_call: TRBJ1-2; cdr3_length: 14; v_call: TRBV18; clone_size: .; d_call: TRBD1; cdr3_aa: CASSPILTGDGYTF; cdr3_nt: TGTGCCAGCTCACCAATTCTTACAGGGGATGGCTACACCTTC
j_call: TRBJ1-2; cdr3_length: 11; v_call: TRBV30; clone_size: .; d_call: TRBD1; cdr3_aa: CAWGTGGGYTF; cdr3_nt: TGTGCCTGGGGGACAGGAGGTGGCTACACCTTC
j_call: TRBJ1-5; cdr3_length: 14; v_call: TRBV27; clone_size: .; d_call: TRBD1; cdr3_aa: CASSLQGDNQPQHF; cdr3_nt: TGTGCCAGCAGTTTACAGGGGGACAATCAGCCCCAGCATTTT
j_call: TRBJ1-5; cdr3_length: 17; v_call: TRBV15; clone_size: .; d_call: .; cdr3_aa: CATSIFRGAQSNQPQHF; cdr3_nt: TGTGCCACCAGCATTTTTCGGGGGGCGCAGAGCAATCAGCCCCAGCATTTT
j_call: TRBJ2-1; cdr3_length: 16; v_call: TRBV14; clone_size: .; d_call: TRBD1; cdr3_aa: CASSQGTGLRLSEQFF; cdr3_nt: TGTGCCAGCAGCCAGGGGACAGGGTTGCGTCTTAGTGAGCAGTTCTTC
j_call: TRBJ2-7; cdr3_length: 11; v_call: TRBV20-1; clone_size: .; d_call: .; cdr3_aa: CSAGTSYEQYF; cdr3_nt: TGCAGTGCTGGGACTTCCTACGAGCAGTACTTC
j_call: TRBJ2-7; cdr3_length: 16; v_call: TRBV15; clone_size: .; d_call: TRBD1; cdr3_aa: CATSREGTGWSYEQYF; cdr3_nt: TGTGCCACCAGCAGAGAGGGGACAGGCTGGTCCTACGAGCAGTACTTC
j_call: TRBJ2-2; cdr3_length: 15; v_call: TRBV19; clone_size: .; d_call: TRBD2; cdr3_aa: CASSILAGGPGELFF; cdr3_nt: TGTGCCAGTAGTATTTTAGCGGGGGGGCCCGGGGAGCTGTTTTTT
j_call: TRBJ2-3; cdr3_length: 15; v_call: TRBV10-3; clone_size: .; d_call: TRBD2; cdr3_aa: CAASSGGTAIDTQYF; cdr3_nt: TGTGCCGCCTCTAGCGGGGGAACCGCTATCGATACGCAGTATTTT
j_call: TRBJ1-2; cdr3_length: 14; v_call: TRBV19; clone_size: .; d_call: .; cdr3_aa: CASPPKGFGGGYTF; cdr3_nt: TGTGCCAGTCCCCCCAAGGGATTTGGAGGCGGCTACACCTTC
j_call: TRBJ1-3; cdr3_length: 15; v_call: TRBV7-3; clone_size: .; d_call: .; cdr3_aa: CASSLVGGSGNTIYF; cdr3_nt: TGTGCCAGCAGCTTAGTCGGAGGGTCTGGAAACACCATATATTTT
j_call: TRBJ1-6; cdr3_length: 13; v_call: TRBV7-9; clone_size: few; d_call: TRBD1; cdr3_aa: CASKQGANSPLHF; cdr3_nt: TGTGCCAGCAAGCAGGGGGCGAATTCACCCCTCCACTTT
j_call: TRBJ1-1; cdr3_length: 11; v_call: TRBV27; clone_size: .; d_call: TRBD1; cdr3_aa: CASRRGQEAFF; cdr3_nt: TGTGCCAGCAGGCGGGGACAGGAAGCTTTCTTT
j_call: TRBJ2-3; cdr3_length: 15; v_call: TRBV7-9; clone_size: .; d_call: TRBD1; cdr3_aa: CASSSYRGSTDTQYF; cdr3_nt: TGTGCCAGCAGCTCCTACAGGGGAAGCACAGATACGCAGTATTTT
j_call: TRBJ2-1; cdr3_length: 11; v_call: TRBV11-3; clone_size: .; d_call: .; cdr3_aa: CASSLRGEQFF; cdr3_nt: TGTGCCAGCAGCTTACGGGGTGAGCAGTTCTTC
j_call: TRBJ1-6; cdr3_length: 17; v_call: TRBV10-2; clone_size: few; d_call: .; cdr3_aa: CASSEPSQGGWNSPLHF; cdr3_nt: TGCGCCAGCAGTGAGCCCTCCCAAGGCGGGTGGAATTCACCCCTCCACTTT
j_call: TRBJ2-3; cdr3_length: 17; v_call: TRBV4-3; clone_size: .; d_call: TRBD2; cdr3_aa: CASSQEGTSGLADTQYF; cdr3_nt: TGCGCCAGCAGCCAAGAAGGGACTAGCGGGTTAGCAGATACGCAGTATTTT
j_call: TRBJ1-2; cdr3_length: 13; v_call: TRBV11-2; clone_size: .; d_call: TRBD1; cdr3_aa: CASSPRQGDGYTF; cdr3_nt: TGTGCCAGCAGCCCAAGACAGGGGGATGGCTACACCTTC
j_call: TRBJ1-6; cdr3_length: 15; v_call: TRBV15; clone_size: .; d_call: .; cdr3_aa: CATSRDADNNSPLHF; cdr3_nt: TGTGCCACCAGCAGAGACGCAGATAATAATTCACCCCTCCACTTT
j_call: TRBJ1-6; cdr3_length: 14; v_call: TRBV6-5; clone_size: .; d_call: TRBD1; cdr3_aa: CASRGTGNNSPLHF; cdr3_nt: TGTGCCAGCAGAGGGACAGGAAATAATTCACCCCTCCACTTT
j_call: TRBJ1-5; cdr3_length: 14; v_call: TRBV9; clone_size: .; d_call: .; cdr3_aa: CASSRTGGNQPQHF; cdr3_nt: TGTGCCAGCAGTCGGACGGGAGGGAATCAGCCCCAGCATTTT
j_call: TRBJ2-3; cdr3_length: 12; v_call: TRBV6-5; clone_size: few; d_call: TRBD1; cdr3_aa: CATGQGTDTQYF; cdr3_nt: TGTGCCACGGGACAGGGAACAGATACGCAGTATTTT
j_call: TRBJ1-2; cdr3_length: 13; v_call: TRBV9; clone_size: .; d_call: .; cdr3_aa: CASSAAGLGGYTF; cdr3_nt: TGTGCCAGCAGCGCAGCGGGGCTCGGAGGCTACACCTTC
j_call: TRBJ1-4; cdr3_length: 15; v_call: TRBV27; clone_size: .; d_call: TRBD1; cdr3_aa: CASQTNRGVNEKLFF; cdr3_nt: TGTGCCAGCCAAACAAACAGGGGTGTTAATGAAAAACTGTTTTTT
j_call: TRBJ1-1; cdr3_length: 15; v_call: TRBV19; clone_size: once; d_call: .; cdr3_aa: CASSTPGGKNTEAFF; cdr3_nt: TGTGCCAGTAGTACCCCCGGAGGGAAGAACACTGAAGCTTTCTTT
j_call: TRBJ1-5; cdr3_length: 13; v_call: TRBV19; clone_size: .; d_call: TRBD1; cdr3_aa: CASKGAFNQPQHF; cdr3_nt: TGTGCCAGTAAGGGGGCTTTCAATCAGCCCCAGCATTTT
j_call: TRBJ1-1; cdr3_length: 15; v_call: TRBV5-1; clone_size: .; d_call: .; cdr3_aa: CASSLVGQMNTEAFF; cdr3_nt: TGCGCCAGCAGCTTGGTTGGACAGATGAACACTGAAGCTTTCTTT
j_call: TRBJ1-2; cdr3_length: 16; v_call: TRBV23-1; clone_size: .; d_call: TRBD1; cdr3_aa: CASSQWDSDLLEGYTF; cdr3_nt: TGCGCCAGCAGTCAATGGGACAGTGACCTTTTAGAAGGCTACACCTTC
j_call: TRBJ1-1; cdr3_length: 12; v_call: TRBV7-9; clone_size: once; d_call: .; cdr3_aa: CASSLAVTEAFF; cdr3_nt: TGTGCCAGCAGCTTAGCCGTTACTGAAGCTTTCTTT
j_call: TRBJ1-3; cdr3_length: 13; v_call: TRBV30; clone_size: .; d_call: TRBD1; cdr3_aa: CAWSTGESHTIYF; cdr3_nt: TGTGCCTGGTCTACAGGGGAGAGTCACACCATATATTTT
j_call: TRBJ1-1; cdr3_length: 13; v_call: TRBV25-1; clone_size: once; d_call: TRBD1; cdr3_aa: CASSEKQGTEAFF; cdr3_nt: TGTGCCAGCAGTGAAAAACAGGGGACTGAAGCTTTCTTT
j_call: TRBJ2-3; cdr3_length: 14; v_call: TRBV9; clone_size: few; d_call: .; cdr3_aa: CASSVGQLTDTQYF; cdr3_nt: TGTGCCAGCAGCGTAGGACAGCTCACAGATACGCAGTATTTT
j_call: TRBJ2-7; cdr3_length: 14; v_call: TRBV10-2; clone_size: .; d_call: .; cdr3_aa: CASSGGTNSYEQYF; cdr3_nt: TGCGCCAGCAGTGGGGGGACAAATTCCTACGAGCAGTACTTC
j_call: TRBJ2-7; cdr3_length: 15; v_call: TRBV5-6; clone_size: .; d_call: TRBD1; cdr3_aa: CASSLVGTGDYEQYF; cdr3_nt: TGTGCCAGCAGCTTGGTTGGGACAGGGGACTACGAGCAGTACTTC
j_call: TRBJ2-7; cdr3_length: 19; v_call: TRBV6-2/TRBV6-3; clone_size: .; d_call: TRBD2; cdr3_aa: CASSFGLAGGRSRSYEQYF; cdr3_nt: TGTGCCAGCAGTTTCGGGCTAGCGGGGGGAAGAAGCCGCTCCTACGAGCAGTACTTC
j_call: TRBJ1-2; cdr3_length: 12; v_call: TRBV30; clone_size: .; d_call: .; cdr3_aa: CAWSVSLQATFF; cdr3_nt: TGTGCCTGGAGTGTCTCTCTACAGGCCACTTTCTTC
j_call: TRBJ2-3; cdr3_length: 15; v_call: TRBV19; clone_size: .; d_call: .; cdr3_aa: CASRGAGEPTDTQYF; cdr3_nt: TGTGCCAGTCGGGGGGCGGGCGAACCCACAGATACGCAGTATTTT
j_call: TRBJ2-7; cdr3_length: 15; v_call: TRBV27; clone_size: .; d_call: TRBD1; cdr3_aa: CASSFTGTGGYEQYF; cdr3_nt: TGTGCCAGCAGCTTCACCGGGACAGGGGGGTACGAGCAGTACTTC
j_call: TRBJ1-4; cdr3_length: 16; v_call: TRBV15; clone_size: once; d_call: TRBD1; cdr3_aa: CATSRELTGGREKLFF; cdr3_nt: TGTGCCACCAGCAGAGAGTTAACAGGGGGCAGGGAAAAACTGTTTTTT
j_call: TRBJ1-1; cdr3_length: 19; v_call: TRBV11-2; clone_size: .; d_call: TRBD1; cdr3_aa: CASSFPPAGGFLQNTEAFF; cdr3_nt: TGTGCCAGCAGCTTTCCCCCTGCAGGGGGCTTCCTTCAAAACACTGAAGCTTTCTTT
j_call: TRBJ1-5; cdr3_length: 13; v_call: TRBV10-3; clone_size: .; d_call: TRBD1; cdr3_aa: CAIRQGAGQPQHF; cdr3_nt: TGTGCCATCAGACAGGGGGCAGGACAGCCCCAGCATTTT
j_call: TRBJ2-3; cdr3_length: 15; v_call: TRBV2; clone_size: .; d_call: .; cdr3_aa: CASSEDGASTDTQYF; cdr3_nt: TGTGCCAGCAGTGAAGACGGAGCTAGCACAGATACGCAGTATTTT